These 7 T cell receptor beta chains came from one sample sequenced in a study of cytomegalovirus exposure and HLA in healthy donors. Primers for the PCR totalled 60 Vbeta and 13 Jbeta. Sequencing was performed with immunoSEQ multiplex PCR; in TCRdb, only in-frame clones are kept and a portion is missing. This sample has 95,000 to 150,000 clones; approximately 80% occur once, and the top ten carry 3.7%. The sample was PBMCs. Every receptor here comes from a human donor in good health.

V and J are TRBV18 and TRBJ1-2; weak D call: TRBD1 (5 bases). V lost 0 bases and J 0 bases, leaving 8 bases between the germline ends. Germline V lookup: CDR1 KGHSH, CDR2 LQKENI. The CDR3 runs to 15 residues. The CDR3 region has the DNA TGTGCCAGCTCACCACCTAGACAGCCTAACTATGGCTACACCTTC. Protein product: CASSPPRQPNYGYTF.

The V gene is TRBV2, the J gene TRBJ2-7; 9 bases line up with TRBD1. Germline loops: CDR1 SNHLY, CDR2 FYNNEI. J lost 3 bases, V lost 6 bases, and 9 bases had no gene match. CDR3 size: 15 residues. This chain's CDR3 is CASRPGQGGIYEQYF. DNA for the CDR3: TGTGCCAGCAGGCCGGGACAGGGTGGGATCTACGAGCAGTACTTC.

This clone showed up just once. This chain connects TRBV19 to TRBJ2-7; D is possibly TRBD1 (6 bases). V was pared by 7 bases and J by 0 bases, with 19 bases between. The CDR3 runs 16 residues. Germline lookup yields CDR1 LNHDA and CDR2 SQIVND (reference sequence). DNA for the CDR3: TGTGCCAGTAAAGCTCAGGGGACGGGGCCCTCCTACGAGCAGTACTTC. Its protein product is CASKAQGTGPSYEQYF.

CDR3 protein: CASSSTGGTTYEQYF. The CDR3, as DNA: TGTGCCAGCAGTTCCACAGGGGGAACTACCTACGAGCAGTACTTC. The chain employs TRBV28 and TRBJ2-5; 8 nucleotides match TRBD1. The closer fit of TRBJ2-7 to the DNA end suggests the J call may be wrong. This CDR3 has 15 residues. CDR1 and CDR2 from the germline V gene are MDHEN and SYDVKM.

This clone is labeled hyperexpanded. This rearrangement joins TRBV19 to TRBJ2-7, with D maybe TRBD2 (5 bases). CDR3 length equals 15 residues. Looked up from germline, CDR1 is LNHDA and CDR2 is SQIVND (reference sequence). Trimming left V 0 bases short and J 7 bases short, with 16 bases between. CDR3 bases: TGTGCCAGTAGTATAGATCGGCATTCAACGGGGGAGCAGTACTTC. Translated, it gives CASSIDRHSTGEQYF.

On this clone itself: At one of its ends the junction is not consistent with the germline gene, which may arise from a read error. The chain combines TRBV28 with TRBJ2-4; 14 bases fit TRBD2. CDR1 and CDR2 from the germline V gene are MDHEN and SYDVKM. This CDR3 has 18 residues. CDR3 nucleotides: TGTGCCAGCAGTATTCCTGGGACTAGCGGGAGCCCCAAAAACAGTCAGTACTTC. This gives the protein CASSIPGTSGSPKNSQYF.

This chain uses TRBV6-6 with TRBJ2-7; perhaps TRBD1 as D (6 bases). Trimming shortened V by 4 bases and J by 3 bases, and 16 bases separated the two germline ends. Germline V CDR1 and CDR2: MNHNY, SVGAGI (reference sequence). This CDR3 has 15 amino acids. DNA of the CDR3: TGTGCCAGCAGTTCCCCTCGAGGGGGTGGCTACGAGCAGTACTTC. Its translation is CASSSPRGGGYEQYF.